The 8 T cell receptor beta chains presented below share a single source sample, sequenced in a study of graft-versus-host responses after intestinal transplantation. Sequencing used immunoSEQ multiplex PCR; TCRdb keeps in-frame clones, though not all of them. The data show about 70,000 clones, approximately 94% seen once. These TCRs are of unknown antigen specificity. The sample here was unstimulated CD8+ T cells sorted from spleen or lymph node cells, taken before intestinal transplant. Receptors originate from a human donor who received an intestinal transplant.

The chain combines TRBV27 with TRBJ2-1; perhaps TRBD1 as D (6 bases). Germline V gene sequence: CDR1 MNHEY, CDR2 SMNVEV (reference sequence). The V end lost 3 bases, the J end lost 8 bases, and 17 bases lay between the germline ends. There are 15 residues in the CDR3. As DNA, the CDR3 is TGTGCCAGCAGTTTTAGTGCGGCAGGGGTGGATGAGCAGTTCTTC. This gives the protein CASSFSAAGVDEQFF.

The CDR3 reads CASSQEDSGRGFF. In DNA, the CDR3 is TGTGCCAGCAGCCAAGAAGACTCTGGCAGGGGGTTCTTC. The chain has TRBV14 and TRBJ2-1; possible D gene TRBD1, 6 bases. V was clipped by 0 bases and J by 15 bases, with 15 bases between them. The germline gives CDR1 SGHDN, CDR2 FVKESK. This CDR3 is 13 amino acids long.

The V and J genes are TRBV30 and TRBJ1-1; a possible D gene is TRBD1 (6 bases). The CDR3 runs 11 residues. The germline gives CDR1 GTSNPN, CDR2 SVGIG (reference sequence). V lost 2 bases, J lost 5 bases, and 6 bases lay in between. CDR3 residues: CAWSRGTEAFF. CDR3 in DNA: TGTGCCTGGAGTAGGGGGACTGAAGCTTTCTTT.

This CDR3 is CASINSRGLWNTEAFF. The CDR3 DNA follows: TGTGCCAGTATTAACTCCAGGGGTTTATGGAACACTGAAGCTTTCTTT. The chain employs TRBV19 and TRBJ1-1, with D possibly TRBD1 on 6 matching bases. Germline CDR1 reads LNHDA; CDR2 reads SQIVND (reference sequence). V dropped 7 bases and J dropped 1 base, with 19 bases sitting between them. There are 16 residues in the CDR3.

Turning to this clone: The same CDR3 also results from other DNA sequences found in this sample. The chain recombines TRBV9 with TRBJ1-5; D perhaps matches TRBD1 (5 bases). Germline V gene data show CDR1 as SGDLS and CDR2 as YYNGEE. The CDR3 contains 15 residues. V was shortened by 0 bases and J by 2 bases, with 9 bases between the two germline ends. The CDR3 region has the DNA TGTGCCAGCAGCGTAGGGGGAGGGGGCAATCAGCCCCAGCATTTT. Amino acids: CASSVGGGGNQPQHF.

The J gene is TRBJ1-2, the V gene TRBV29-1; D might be TRBD1 (6 bases). CDR1 SQVTM and CDR2 ANQGSEA come from the germline V gene. The CDR3 contains 13 residues. The V and J ends lost 2 bases and 5 bases respectively, with 12 bases between them. The CDR3 bases are TGCAGCGTTGAAAGGGGGGTTTGGTATGGCTACACCTTC. This translates into CSVERGVWYGYTF.

The chain is built from TRBV12-2 and TRBJ1-6. TRBV12-2 is termed a pseudogene. The CDR3 is made up of 12 amino acids. The CDR3 loop reads CASRPPSTGFDF. CDR3 bases: TGTGCAAGTCGGCCCCCGAGTACGGGGTTCGACTTT.

The chain joins TRBV2 to TRBJ2-3; D is ambiguous. Trimming took 6 bases from V and 4 from J, leaving 14 bases between them. Germline assignment: CDR1 SNHLY and CDR2 FYNNEI. The CDR3 consists of 14 residues. DNA of the CDR3: TGTGCCAGCAGGGCCCTGACGGTGGCAGATACGCAGTATTTT. Translation: CASRALTVADTQYF.